This is a list of T cell receptor beta chains from one sample in a study of T cell repertoires in cytomegalovirus infection. Their antigen targets remain unknown. Using its own MiXCR run on the reads, TCRdb lists one record per CDR3 protein. There are a few hundred thousand distinct CDR3 sequences in the sample; around 40% occur only once, and 48% lies in the top ten. This material consisted of cultured PBMCs, taken from culture after CMV antigen stimulation. Receptor source: a human donor in good health (CMV status not recorded). Some clones in this sample may be carry-over from other donors' samples. CDR3s include the opening cysteine and the closing phenylalanine or tryptophan. Each record gives: D gene, V gene, J gene, clone size, CDR3 protein, CDR3 DNA. The D gene is left open where the match is weak. Clone size is not always given. Where it is, it says once, few, many or a class for expanded clones.

D gene: TRBD2
V gene: TRBV19
J gene: TRBJ2-1
clone size: -
CDR3 protein: CASSLSGSLLGNEQFF
CDR3 DNA: TGTGCCAGTAGTTTGAGCGGGAGTCTCTTGGGGAATGAGCAGTTCTTC

D gene: -
V gene: TRBV20-1
J gene: TRBJ2-3
clone size: few
CDR3 protein: CSAPGTRSTDTQYF
CDR3 DNA: TGCAGTGCCCCTGGAACCCGAAGCACAGATACGCAGTATTTT

D gene: -
V gene: TRBV20-1
J gene: TRBJ2-1
clone size: -
CDR3 protein: CSAGVAGISNEQFF
CDR3 DNA: TGCAGTGCTGGGGTGGCAGGGATCTCCAATGAGCAGTTCTTC

D gene: TRBD2
V gene: TRBV7-9
J gene: TRBJ2-1
clone size: few
CDR3 protein: CASSEEPSGRAREQFF
CDR3 DNA: TGTGCCAGCAGCGAAGAACCTAGCGGGAGGGCCCGGGAGCAGTTCTTC

D gene: -
V gene: TRBV18
J gene: TRBJ1-5
clone size: many
CDR3 protein: CASSREGNQPQHF
CDR3 DNA: TGTGCCAGCAGCCGGGAGGGCAATCAGCCCCAGCATTTT

D gene: TRBD2
V gene: TRBV24-1
J gene: TRBJ2-3
clone size: -
CDR3 protein: CATSDLQRGGGAIDTQYF
CDR3 DNA: TGTGCCACCAGTGATTTGCAGCGGGGCGGGGGGGCCATAGATACGCAGTATTTT

D gene: -
V gene: TRBV7-2
J gene: TRBJ2-1
clone size: few
CDR3 protein: CASSPRLIHEQFF
CDR3 DNA: TGTGCCAGCAGCCCTAGGCTAATCCATGAGCAGTTCTTC

D gene: -
V gene: TRBV12-5
J gene: TRBJ1-2
clone size: -
CDR3 protein: CASEGRRRESYGYTF
CDR3 DNA: TGTGCTAGTGAAGGGAGGCGCAGGGAGTCATATGGCTACACCTTC

D gene: TRBD2
V gene: TRBV6-6
J gene: TRBJ2-3
clone size: -
CDR3 protein: CASSSPSGAYLSTDTQYF
CDR3 DNA: TGTGCCAGCAGTTCCCCTAGCGGAGCTTACCTAAGCACAGATACGCAGTATTTT

D gene: -
V gene: TRBV7-6
J gene: TRBJ1-1
clone size: many
CDR3 protein: CASSLPGGLSEAFF
CDR3 DNA: TGTGCCAGCAGCTTACCCGGGGGGCTATCTGAAGCTTTCTTT